These 23 T cell receptor beta chains share one sample of origin, sequenced in a study of T cell responses to AZD1222 COVID-19 vaccine. Profiled with immunoSEQ multiplex PCR; TCRdb holds only in-frame clones, not every one. The sample has 140,000 to 150,000 clones, approximately 88% seen once; the top ten hold less than 15%. The sequencing used peripheral blood, collected on day 0 of AZD1222 vaccination. Receptors originate from an adult in good health.

In its sample, this clone was seen a few times. This sequence joins TRBV5-1 and TRBJ1-3, with a weak D call TRBD1 (5 bases). CDR3 size: 13 residues. The germline gives CDR1 SGHRS, CDR2 YFSETQ. Trimming left V 0 bases short and J 7 bases short, with 8 bases between. CDR3 residues: CASSLGQGNTIYF. The CDR3 DNA is TGCGCCAGCAGCTTGGGGCAGGGCAACACCATATATTTT.

This chain connects TRBV12-5 to TRBJ1-1; D gene uncertain. Germline V CDR1 and CDR2: LGHNT, FRNRAP. With 6 bases removed from V and 0 bases from J, the gap between germline ends came to 8 bases. CDR3 length: 13 amino acids. The CDR3 DNA sequence: TGTGCTAGTGGGCCTCAGTTGAACACTGAAGCTTTCTTT. This gives the protein CASGPQLNTEAFF.

The gene calls are TRBV2 and TRBJ1-2, with D hard to call. Trimming shortened V by 8 bases and J by 4 bases, and 14 bases separated the two germline ends. Germline assignment: CDR1 SNHLY and CDR2 FYNNEI. This CDR3 spans 13 amino acids. CDR3 bases: TGTGCCAGCGTGGGAGGCACAACCTATGGCTACACCTTC. The encoded protein is CASVGGTTYGYTF.

The chain uses TRBV15 and TRBJ1-6; no clear D. The V end lost 1 base, the J end lost 5 bases, and 12 bases lay between the germline ends. CDR1 and CDR2 (germline): LNHNV, YYDKDF (reference sequence). The CDR3 runs 16 residues. CDR3 sequence reads: CATSRARFENNSPLHF. The CDR3 DNA reads as TGTGCCACCAGCAGAGCCCGGTTCGAGAATAATTCACCCCTCCACTTT.

This clone ranks as medium-sized. This chain connects TRBV15 to TRBJ2-1; 9 bases map to TRBD2. The junction had 6 bases not matched to a gene; V was cut back by 6 bases and J by 0 bases. CDR1 and CDR2 from the germline V gene are LNHNV and YYDKDF (reference sequence). CDR3 size: 16 residues. The CDR3 is CATSHTAGGSYNEQFF. In DNA form, the CDR3 reads TGTGCCACCAGTCATACAGCGGGGGGCTCCTACAATGAGCAGTTCTTC. The variable domain in full, completed from reference TRBV15 and TRBJ2-1, reads DAMVIQNPRYQVTQFGKPVTLSCSQTLNHNVMYWYQQKSSQAPKLLFHYYDKDFNNEADTPDNFQSRRPNTSFCFLDIRSPGLGDTAMYLCATSHTAGGSYNEQFFGPGTRLTVL.

This clone showed up just a few times. The chain links TRBV30 to TRBJ1-5, with D unclear. This CDR3 is 15 amino acids long. Trimming stripped 5 bases from V and 1 base from J, with 15 bases between. CDR1 GTSNPN and CDR2 SVGIG come from the germline V gene (reference sequence). The CDR3 reads CAWALEGSSNQPQHF. In nucleotides, the CDR3 is TGTGCCTGGGCGTTAGAGGGTTCCAGCAATCAGCCCCAGCATTTT.

The rearrangement uses TRBV2 and TRBJ1-5; possible D gene TRBD1, 5 bases. This CDR3 has 13 residues. Germline V gene data show CDR1 as SNHLY and CDR2 as FYNNEI. V was clipped by 4 bases and J by 4 bases, with 8 bases between them. The CDR3: CASSGDGNQPQHF. The CDR3, as DNA: TGTGCCAGCAGTGGGGACGGAAATCAGCCCCAGCATTTT. Drawing the rest from reference TRBV2 and TRBJ1-5, the complete variable domain is EPEVTQTPSHQVTQMGQEVILRCVPISNHLYFYWYRQILGQKVEFLVSFYNNEISEKSEIFDDQFSVERPDGSNFTLKIRSTKLEDSAMYFCASSGDGNQPQHFGDGTRLSIL.

The V and J genes are TRBV9 and TRBJ1-1; D is perhaps TRBD1 (6 bases). V was shortened by 3 bases and J by 2 bases, with 14 bases between the two germline ends. In germline, CDR1 is SGDLS, CDR2 YYNGEE. The CDR3 extends over 15 amino acids. CDR3 bases: TGTGCCAGCAGCGCACCCTTGGGGGCTAACACTGAAGCTTTCTTT. Its translation is CASSAPLGANTEAFF.

This clone has a single count. V and J are TRBV4-3 and TRBJ1-1; D might be TRBD1 (5 bases). Germline values: CDR1 LGHNA, CDR2 YSLEER. The CDR3 contains 16 residues. The ends were cut back, 4 bases at V and 0 bases at J, with 15 bases in the middle. The CDR3 is CASSREGRKMNTEAFF. The CDR3 DNA follows: TGCGCCAGCAGCCGTGAGGGGCGGAAAATGAACACTGAAGCTTTCTTT.

The chain employs TRBV5-8 and TRBJ1-2, with unresolved D. Germline lookup yields CDR1 SGHTS and CDR2 YDEGEE. The CDR3 has 12 residues. Trimming stripped 6 bases from V and 7 bases from J, with 13 bases between. The CDR3 nucleotides are TGTGCCAGCAACGATAGGACCTCTGGCTACACCTTC. Its protein is CASNDRTSGYTF.

The table lists this clone with a count of one. The chain combines TRBV19 with TRBJ2-1, with TRBD2 identical over 7 bases. Germline CDR1 and CDR2: LNHDA and SQIVND (reference sequence). The length of the CDR3 is 17 residues. Trimming removed 4 bases from V and 4 bases from J; junction bases left unmatched: 13. This chain's CDR3 is CASSTRGERGSYNEQFF. As DNA, the CDR3 is TGTGCCAGTAGTACCCGAGGGGAGCGGGGATCGTACAATGAGCAGTTCTTC.

V is TRBV5-4 and J is TRBJ1-6, with 7 nucleotides matching TRBD1. In germline, CDR1 is SGHNT, CDR2 YYREEE (reference sequence). J was trimmed by 6 bases and V by 0 bases; bases with no gene match: 6. This CDR3 region has 16 residues. The CDR3 nucleotides are TGTGCCAGCAGCTTGGGACAGGGAATTCCTAATTCACCCCTCCACTTT. Protein sequence: CASSLGQGIPNSPLHF.

This clone has more than one count but fewer than ten. The J gene is TRBJ1-1, the V gene TRBV28; no clear D gene. V lost 0 bases and J lost 5, with 13 bases in between. Germline V gene data show CDR1 as MDHEN and CDR2 as SYDVKM. CDR3 size: 15 residues. In nucleotides, the CDR3 is TGTGCCAGCAGTTTATGGCAAAGGTCGGGAACTGAAGCTTTCTTT. Translation gives CASSLWQRSGTEAFF.

The CDR3 sequence: CASSLVGGSYNEQFF. DNA of the CDR3: TGTGCCAGCAGCTTAGTAGGGGGTTCCTACAATGAGCAGTTCTTC. J is TRBJ2-1 and V is TRBV11-2; D possibly corresponds to TRBD1 (6 bases). The CDR3 is made up of 15 amino acids. The V gene's germline CDR1 is SGHAT and CDR2 FQNNGV. V lost 1 base and J lost 1, with 8 bases in between. Full variable domain (rest looked up from reference TRBV11-2 and TRBJ2-1): EAGVAQSPRYKIIEKRQSVAFWCNPISGHATLYWYQQILGQGPKLLIQFQNNGVVDDSQLPKDRFSAERLKGVDSTLKIQPAKLEDSAVYLCASSLVGGSYNEQFFGPGTRLTVL.

The chain carries TRBV7-2 and TRBJ1-5, with a possible D match to TRBD1 (5 bases). CDR1 is SGHTA and CDR2 is FQGNSA in the germline V gene. V dropped 1 base and J dropped 7 bases, with 14 bases sitting between them. CDR3 length: 15 amino acids. The CDR3 coding sequence is TGTGCCAGCAGCTTAGTAGGGAGTCGGGGGCAGCCCCAGCATTTT. Translation gives CASSLVGSRGQPQHF.

V and J are TRBV10-3 and TRBJ2-7; D uncertain. V lost 10 bases and J 4 bases, leaving 11 bases between the germline ends. The CDR3 extends over 11 amino acids. Germline V CDR1 and CDR2: ENHRY, SYGVKD. CDR3 coding DNA: TGTGCCACCCTGCGAGATTACGAGCAGTACTTC. Translated: CATLRDYEQYF.

This chain connects TRBV9 to TRBJ2-3, with 10 bases matching TRBD2. The V gene's germline CDR1 is SGDLS and CDR2 YYNGEE. This CDR3 region has 16 residues. J lost 1 base, V lost 4 bases, and 6 bases had no gene match. CDR3 nucleotide sequence: TGTGCCAGCAGCATTAGCGGGGGGCTTGGCACAGATACGCAGTATTTT. Translation gives CASSISGGLGTDTQYF.

This CDR3 is CASSYSPGTGREKLFF. The CDR3 DNA reads TGTGCCAGCAGTTATTCACCCGGGACAGGGCGTGAAAAACTGTTTTTT. The chain combines TRBV6-5 with TRBJ1-4; 9 nucleotides line up with TRBD1. Germline values: CDR1 MNHEY, CDR2 SVGAGI. V lost 3 bases and J lost 7; bases outside the gene matches: 9. The CDR3 is 16 amino acids.

V gene TRBV1 combines with J gene TRBJ2-1. TRBV1 is an annotated pseudogene. This CDR3 contains 14 residues. CDR3 coding DNA: TGCACCAGCAAAGGTGGGGGGCCATACAATGAGCAGTTCTTC. It codes for CTSKGGGPYNEQFF.

The chain has TRBV3-1 (or the pseudogene TRBV3-2) and TRBJ1-2; 7 bases agree with TRBD1. Germline CDR1 reads LGHDT; CDR2 reads YNNKEL (reference sequence). This CDR3 has 14 amino acids. J was trimmed by 4 bases and V by 2 bases; bases with no gene match: 4. The CDR3 DNA sequence: TGTGCCAGCAGCCAATATCAGGGGGGCTATGGCTACACCTTC. Its protein product is CASSQYQGGYGYTF.

The V gene is TRBV28, the J gene TRBJ2-2; TRBD1 agrees at 7 bases. The CDR3 extends over 16 amino acids. Germline V gene data show CDR1 as MDHEN and CDR2 as SYDVKM. After removal of 3 bases from V and 2 bases from J, the junction contained 6 bases not matched to a gene. Here the CDR3 DNA reads TGTGCCAGCAGTTTCTACAGGGGATCTAACACCGGGGAGCTGTTTTTT. Its protein product is CASSFYRGSNTGELFF.

The chain recombines TRBV6-5 with TRBJ2-7; TRBD1 matches 9 bases. CDR3 length equals 15 residues. Trimming removed 2 bases from V and 5 bases from J; junction bases left unmatched: 7. CDR1 MNHEY and CDR2 SVGAGI come from the germline V gene. The CDR3 reads CASSYGGQGLNEQYF. CDR3 DNA sequence: TGTGCCAGCAGTTACGGGGGACAGGGCCTCAACGAGCAGTACTTC.

The chain recombines TRBV16 with TRBJ2-2; D possibly corresponds to TRBD2 (5 bases). Germline-derived CDR1 and CDR2 are KGHSY and FQNENV. CDR3 length equals 14 residues. The V end lost 4 bases, the J end lost 5 bases, and 11 bases lay between the germline ends. The CDR3, as DNA: TGTGCCAGCAGCCTTACTAGGTTTACCGGGGAGCTGTTTTTT. Residues: CASSLTRFTGELFF.